Listed below are T cell receptor beta chains from one sample, sequenced in a study of blood T cell repertoires in COVID-19. Only in-frame clones appear in the TCRdb table, and some are missing; sequencing was by immunoSEQ multiplex PCR. The repertoire consists of 100,000 to 120,000 clones, with about 85% occurring once and the leading ten covering about 13%. The sequenced sample was peripheral blood. The receptors come from a human donor in a cohort sampled during active COVID-19. Each CDR3 is given with its conserved first and last residue. Size is stated for part of the rows, as once, few or many counts, or as a class when the clone is expanded.

CASSVGDSLSSGNTIYF . TRBV9
CTIRVNTEAFF . TRBV29-1
CASSNSRGYNEQFF . TRBV13
CASSQDLAGATDTQYF . TRBV4-3
CASGRGTGTDTQYF . TRBV2
CASSYRRYTDTQYF . TRBV6-5
CASSFSLEVGTEAFF . TRBV27
CASSLAGLAGDWETQYF . TRBV5-4
CASSVGLAGDGYEQYF . TRBV10-1
CASRQGKGQPQHF . TRBV6-5
CASSTSVGRGADTQYF . TRBV6-2/TRBV6-3
CASSPILSGANVLTF . TRBV7-3
CSASGIAGSYEQYF . TRBV20-1
CASSLQGAGTEAFF . TRBV10-2
CASSYNRGLNTGELFF . TRBV6-5
CAISGRGADSTDTQYF once TRBV10-3
CASSYWGAVGSPSSYGYTF few TRBV6-2/TRBV6-3
CASRPDWPGELFF . TRBV12-3/TRBV12-4
CASSVSGPYNEQFF . TRBV9
CASSFFDEQFF . TRBV12-3/TRBV12-4
CASSFGARGSYNEQFF . TRBV5-1
CASSFGSGGADEQYF once TRBV5-1
CASSPRQETRTEAFF . TRBV9
CASSPGGGAKNEQFF once TRBV11-3
CASSDAIRTGLNTEAFF . TRBV2
CASSQTGGTGKLFF . TRBV28
CAITPNSGANVLTF . TRBV10-3
CAISSQGATGANVLTF . TRBV10-3
CATSSKQGSTEAFF . TRBV15
CASSQQEGETQYF . TRBV16
CATSKRDRGLQETQYF . TRBV11-2
CGGGLLTEQYF . TRBV30
CATSREQPGQGKTQYF . TRBV15
CSVSGTAYEQYF . TRBV29-1
CASSFRQERGYTF . TRBV3-1/TRBV3-2
CASSIGARTGDEKLFF . TRBV19
CASLKGGQYNEQFF . TRBV6-6
CASSQTANYGYTF . TRBV7-8
CASSTSGQLYGYTF . TRBV28
CASSLSSTTGYGYTF . TRBV27
CASSLGQAPYEQYF . TRBV5-1